What follows describes a single T cell receptor beta chain. This entry belongs to a study of blood T cell repertoires in COVID-19. Background on the study: The origin of the acute and convalescent COVID-19 samples was the United States, Italy and Spain. PBMCs, B-cell-depleted T cells, or T cells provided the cDNA or gDNA that made up the material.

Trimming shortened V by 0 bases and J by 4 bases, and 10 bases separated the two germline ends. The CDR3 spans 15 residues. Germline CDR1 is LNHDA and CDR2 is SQIVND (reference sequence). Per the authors' pipeline: For nucleated cells, counts were estimated from reference gene primer amplification. Data came from immunoSEQ multiplex PCR; TCRdb stores just in-frame clones and leaves some out. D and trimming come from the DNA, and the V and J calls and clone size come from that table. The sample records some 100,000 clones, approximately 91% being singletons. The chain has TRBV19 and TRBJ1-5; D possibly corresponds to TRBD1 (5 bases). This TCR was sampled from a man between 45 and 60 years old with active COVID-19. The source material was peripheral blood. CDR3 DNA: TGTGCCAGTAGTATAGATCTGGGGCAGAATCAGCCCCAGCATTTT. Protein sequence: CASSIDLGQNQPQHF.